A single sample gave rise to the 28 T cell receptor beta chains below, sequenced in a study of T cell changes during pregnancy in multiple sclerosis. Repertoires were generated with immunoSEQ multiplex PCR, while TCRdb's copy carries only in-frame clones and drops some. This table holds approximately 110,000 clones, 80% to 95% found once. The material was peripheral blood, obtained in the third trimester of pregnancy. The receptors come from a female donor with multiple sclerosis, enrolled in a pregnancy study.

The rearrangement uses TRBV6-5 and TRBJ2-7; 8 nucleotides align to TRBD2. The CDR3 totals 15 residues. Per germline, CDR1 MNHEY and CDR2 SVGAGI. V was pared by 6 bases and J by 3 bases, with 10 bases of the junction left unmatched. The CDR3 nucleotides are TGTGCCAGCAGCCCCCGCCCGGGGGGGAGCTACGAGCAGTACTTC. Translation gives CASSPRPGGSYEQYF.

The sample holds one count of this clone. V gene TRBV11-2 combines with J gene TRBJ2-4; 11 positions agree with TRBD2. With 3 bases clipped from V and 6 bases from J, the junction kept 1 base outside the gene matches. Germline V lookup: CDR1 SGHAT, CDR2 FQNNGV. CDR3 length: 14 amino acids. The CDR3 DNA reads as TGTGCCAGCAGCTTTGGACTAGCGGGAAACATTCAGTACTTC. Its protein is CASSFGLAGNIQYF.

The V and J genes are TRBV18 and TRBJ2-1, with 8 bases aligning to TRBD1. Germline CDR1 and CDR2: KGHSH and LQKENI. This CDR3 is built from 15 residues. V was pared by 4 bases and J by 2 bases, with 4 bases of the junction left unmatched. CDR3 sequence reads: CASSLDRGAYNEQFF. The CDR3 region has the DNA TGTGCCAGCTCACTAGACAGGGGAGCCTACAATGAGCAGTTCTTC.

This chain links TRBV7-9 with TRBJ2-1; 8 positions agree with TRBD1. The CDR3 runs to 16 residues. Losses at the gene ends were 5 bases for V and 4 bases for J; bases not matched to a gene: 10. Germline V lookup: CDR1 SEHNR, CDR2 FQNEAQ (reference sequence). The CDR3 coding sequence is TGTGCCAGCAGCCTTCCTACCGGGACAGGTTACAATGAGCAGTTCTTC. Amino acid sequence: CASSLPTGTGYNEQFF.

The rearrangement uses TRBV5-1 and TRBJ1-3, with D perhaps TRBD1 (6 bases). Germline CDR1 SGHRS, CDR2 YFSETQ. The ends were cut back, 0 bases at V and 0 bases at J, with 13 bases in the middle. The CDR3 consists of 17 residues. In DNA form, the CDR3 reads TGCGCCAGCAGCTTGGAGGGAGGGGGAGTCTCTGGAAACACCATATATTTT. Translation gives CASSLEGGGVSGNTIYF.

V gene TRBV30 combines with J gene TRBJ2-7; 9 bases fit TRBD2. Germline trimming cut 7 bases from V and 8 bases from J; bases unmatched to any gene: 12. This CDR3 comprises 13 residues. Germline V CDR1 and CDR2: GTSNPN, SVGIG (reference sequence). In DNA form, the CDR3 reads TGTGCCTCCCAGACTAGCGGAGGGATTCAGCAGTACTTC. Amino acids: CASQTSGGIQQYF.

The chain recombines TRBV10-1 with TRBJ1-1, with D possibly being TRBD1 (6 bases). The CDR3 sequence is 15 residues long. Germline lookup yields CDR1 WNHNN and CDR2 SYGVQD (reference sequence). Trimming stripped 0 bases from V and 4 bases from J, with 12 bases between. The CDR3 loop is CASSESLQGATEAFF. The CDR3 DNA reads TGCGCCAGCAGTGAGTCTCTACAGGGAGCCACTGAAGCTTTCTTT.

The rearrangement uses TRBV30 and TRBJ2-7; D gene unclear. V was pared by 0 bases and J by 4 bases, with 10 bases between. The V gene's germline CDR1 is GTSNPN and CDR2 SVGIG (reference sequence). This CDR3 region has 13 residues. In DNA form, the CDR3 reads TGTGCCTGGAGTGTGCAGGTCCCATACGAGCAGTACTTC. Its protein product is CAWSVQVPYEQYF. Full variable domain (rest looked up from reference TRBV30 and TRBJ2-7): SQTIHQWPATLVQPVGSPLSLECTVEGTSNPNLYWYRQAAGRGLQLLFYSVGIGQISSEVPQNLSASRPQDRQFILSSKKLLLSDSGFYLCAWSVQVPYEQYFGPGTRLTVT.

V is TRBV27 and J is TRBJ1-2, with D maybe TRBD1 (5 bases). Germline CDR1 and CDR2: MNHEY and SMNVEV (reference sequence). This CDR3 spans 14 amino acids. Deletions cut 5 bases from V and 1 base from J, with 11 bases between. Here the CDR3 reads CASSGAAFNYGYTF. DNA for the CDR3: TGTGCCAGCAGTGGGGCGGCCTTTAACTATGGCTACACCTTC.

The chain is built from TRBV14 and TRBJ1-5; D is perhaps TRBD1 (5 bases). This CDR3 is 14 amino acids long. V was pared by 2 bases and J by 6 bases, with 11 bases between. Per germline, CDR1 SGHDN and CDR2 FVKESK. CDR3 protein: CASSQSGARQPQHF. In DNA, the CDR3 is TGTGCCAGCAGCCAAAGTGGGGCGCGTCAGCCCCAGCATTTT.

This rearrangement joins TRBV9 to TRBJ2-7, with 9 bases matching TRBD1. CDR3 length equals 18 residues. Per the germline V gene, CDR1 is SGDLS and CDR2 is YYNGEE. J gave up 5 bases and V 0 bases, and 15 bases lay outside the gene matches. This CDR3 is CASSVAGTGSFVGHEQYF. CDR3 in DNA: TGTGCCAGCAGCGTAGCAGGGACAGGGTCCTTCGTTGGCCACGAGCAGTACTTC.

V usage is TRBV5-1 and J usage is TRBJ2-3, with 8 bases lining up with TRBD2. The junction had 5 bases not matched to a gene; V was cut back by 3 bases and J by 5 bases. Germline lookup yields CDR1 SGHRS and CDR2 YFSETQ. This CDR3 has 14 residues. The CDR3 DNA is TGCGCCAGCAGCTCTCTAGCGGGTGGAGATACGCAGTATTTT. This translates into CASSSLAGGDTQYF.

The chain joins TRBV7-3 to TRBJ2-2; the match to TRBD2 covers 15 bases. The CDR3 is 23 residues long. Germline V lookup: CDR1 SGHTA, CDR2 FQGTGA. Trimming removed 1 base from V and 4 bases from J; junction bases left unmatched: 19. The chain's CDR3 is CASSLIPRQGGLAGGPGTGELFF. The DNA for the CDR3 is TGTGCCAGCAGCTTAATCCCCAGACAGGGAGGACTAGCGGGGGGGCCGGGCACCGGGGAGCTGTTTTTT.

The chain couples TRBV10-3 to TRBJ2-7; a possible D gene is TRBD2 (5 bases). V was pared by 0 bases and J by 1 base, with 10 bases between. Germline V lookup: CDR1 ENHRY, CDR2 SYGVKD. The CDR3 runs 15 residues. CDR3 sequence (DNA): TGTGCCATCAGTGAGTCGACTACCCAATCCTACGAGCAGTACTTC. This codes for CAISESTTQSYEQYF.

The CDR3 coding sequence is TGTGCCAGCAGCACCAGGGGAGTAGTCGAAGCGCAGTACTTC. Translated, it gives CASSTRGVVEAQYF. J is TRBJ2-7 and V is TRBV28; the D gene is possibly TRBD1 (6 bases). This CDR3 has 14 amino acids. Germline V gene data show CDR1 as MDHEN and CDR2 as SYDVKM. Trimming took 6 bases from V and 9 from J, leaving 21 bases between them.

This chain connects TRBV5-1 to TRBJ2-7; TRBD1 agrees at 7 bases. The CDR3 loop spans 16 amino acids. Germline CDR1 and CDR2: SGHRS and YFSETQ. The V segment lost 0 bases and the J segment 2 bases; nucleotides outside the gene matches: 8. Written as DNA, the CDR3 is TGCGCCAGCAGCTTGGTTTCACAGGGGCCCACCTACGAGCAGTACTTC. Its protein is CASSLVSQGPTYEQYF.

The chain is built from TRBV7-6 and TRBJ2-5; no clear D gene. V was pared by 6 bases and J by 3 bases, with 5 bases between. The CDR3 runs to 11 residues. Germline CDR1 reads SGHVS; CDR2 reads FNYEAQ. The CDR3 loop is CASRAEETQYF. The DNA for the CDR3 is TGTGCCAGCAGGGCGGAAGAGACCCAGTACTTC.

This clone has a handful of counts. The chain joins TRBV7-2 to TRBJ1-2, with 7 positions matching TRBD1. The CDR3 has 13 residues. Trimming removed 5 bases from V and 7 bases from J; junction bases left unmatched: 7. Germline V gene data show CDR1 as SGHTA and CDR2 as FQGNSA. CDR3 amino acids: CASSRRQGSGYTF. The CDR3 DNA reads as TGTGCCAGCAGCCGTCGACAGGGTTCTGGCTACACCTTC.

This clone was seen only once. The CDR3 DNA is TGTGCCAGCAGTACTTCCCGACAGAGACAGTACTTC. It is translated as CASSTSRQRQYF. The rearrangement links TRBV6-5 to TRBJ2-5, with D possibly TRBD1 on 5 matching bases. The germline V gene has CDR1 MNHEY and CDR2 SVGAGI. CDR3 length: 12 residues. Trimming took off 5 bases at V and 11 bases at J, with 15 bases between the two ends.

This chain uses TRBV2 with TRBJ2-7; D is uncertain. V was pared by 6 bases and J by 7 bases, with 10 bases between. The length of the CDR3 is 11 residues. Germline-derived CDR1 and CDR2 are SNHLY and FYNNEI. CDR3 nucleotide sequence: TGTGCCAGCAGGACTTACGGGGAGCAGTACTTC. This gives the protein CASRTYGEQYF.

The table lists this clone with a count of one. The rearrangement joins TRBV19 to TRBJ2-1, with D possibly TRBD1 on 6 matching bases. V was shortened by 3 bases and J by 6 bases, with 9 bases between the two germline ends. The CDR3 has 13 residues. The germline gives CDR1 LNHDA, CDR2 SQIVND (reference sequence). CDR3: CASSIQQGNEQFF. CDR3 DNA sequence: TGTGCCAGTAGTATCCAACAGGGCAATGAGCAGTTCTTC.

This clone was observed a handful of times. The chain couples TRBV30 to TRBJ2-7; 8 bases agree with TRBD1. Trimming removed 1 base from V and 7 bases from J; junction bases left unmatched: 6. CDR3 length: 13 amino acids. Germline CDR1 reads GTSNPN; CDR2 reads SVGIG (reference sequence). The CDR3 DNA reads as TGTGCCTGGAGTGGGGACAGGTCTGGGGAGCAGTACTTC. Translating it yields CAWSGDRSGEQYF.

This clone was seen just once. This rearrangement joins TRBV6-1 to TRBJ1-1; 8 bases fit TRBD1. V was pared by 2 bases and J by 0 bases, with 2 bases of the junction left unmatched. The germline gives CDR1 MNHNS, CDR2 SASEGT. This CDR3 is 15 amino acids long. CDR3 in DNA: TGTGCCAGCAGTGAACGACAGGGGATGAACACTGAAGCTTTCTTT. Translation gives CASSERQGMNTEAFF.

This chain connects TRBV6-5 to TRBJ2-7, with D unresolved. Germline CDR1 MNHEY, CDR2 SVGAGI. With 0 bases removed from V and 2 bases from J, the gap between germline ends came to 5 bases. CDR3 length equals 13 residues. CDR3 bases: TGTGCCAGCAGTTACTCCACAGCCTACGAGCAGTACTTC. It specifies CASSYSTAYEQYF.

This clone has only one observation. The V call is TRBV2, the J call TRBJ1-4, with D possibly TRBD1 on 6 matching bases. The CDR3 covers 15 residues. V was cut by 5 bases and J by 0 bases, with 10 bases left in between. Germline values: CDR1 SNHLY, CDR2 FYNNEI. This chain's CDR3 is CASSWTDATNEKLFF. The CDR3, as DNA: TGTGCCAGCAGTTGGACAGATGCAACTAATGAAAAACTGTTTTTT.

This chain connects TRBV18 to TRBJ2-2; 10 bases fit TRBD2. The CDR3 spans 17 residues. Germline CDR1 KGHSH, CDR2 LQKENI. Unmatched junction bases numbered 8, after V lost 4 bases and J lost 3 bases. CDR3 DNA sequence: TGTGCCAGCTCACTTAATCTAGCGGGAGCCGACACCGGGGAGCTGTTTTTT. Translation: CASSLNLAGADTGELFF.

The rearrangement uses TRBV18 and TRBJ1-1, with 10 bases matching TRBD1. V gave up 6 bases and J gave up 5 bases; unmatched junction bases: 9. Germline V gives CDR1 KGHSH, CDR2 LQKENI. The CDR3 has 15 residues. CDR3: CASSQETGGNTEAFF. The CDR3 region has the DNA TGTGCCAGCTCTCAAGAGACAGGGGGCAATACTGAAGCTTTCTTT.

Only one count was recorded for this clone. This sequence joins TRBV5-4 and TRBJ1-1; TRBD1 is a possible D gene (5 bases). Germline CDR1 reads SGHNT; CDR2 reads YYREEE (reference sequence). V gave up 4 bases and J gave up 3 bases, with 19 bases separating them. The CDR3 runs to 16 residues. The CDR3 spells CASSIRRGRGDTEAFF. The DNA for the CDR3 is TGTGCCAGCAGCATTAGGAGGGGACGGGGGGACACTGAAGCTTTCTTT.